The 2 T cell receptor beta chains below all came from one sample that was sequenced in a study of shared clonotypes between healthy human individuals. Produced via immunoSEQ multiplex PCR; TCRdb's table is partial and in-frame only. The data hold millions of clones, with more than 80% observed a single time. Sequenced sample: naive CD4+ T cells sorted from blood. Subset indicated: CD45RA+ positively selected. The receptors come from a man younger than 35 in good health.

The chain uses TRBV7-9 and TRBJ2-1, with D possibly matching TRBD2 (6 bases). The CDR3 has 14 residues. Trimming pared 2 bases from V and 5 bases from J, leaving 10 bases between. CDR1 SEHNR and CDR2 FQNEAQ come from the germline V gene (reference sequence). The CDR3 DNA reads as TGTGCCAGCAGCTTACCCGGGAGCCACAATGAGCAGTTCTTC. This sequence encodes CASSLPGSHNEQFF.

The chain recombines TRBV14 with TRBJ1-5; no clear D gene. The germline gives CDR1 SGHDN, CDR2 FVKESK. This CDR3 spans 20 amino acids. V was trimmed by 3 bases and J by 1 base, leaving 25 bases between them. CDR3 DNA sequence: TGTGCCAGCAGCCATGAAGCAGGAACAACACCCTGGCCCAGCAATCAGCCCCAGCATTTT. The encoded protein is CASSHEAGTTPWPSNQPQHF.